A selection of T cell receptor beta chains follows, all from one sample in a study of CD8 T cells in ankylosing spondylitis. Each CDR3 protein gets one entry after TCRdb re-called the 5' RACE reads with MiXCR. The table has hundreds of thousands of distinct CDR3 sequences, 17% seen once. The sample was blood, either unsorted or a sorted T cell fraction (not recorded which). Every receptor here comes from a male donor with ankylosing spondylitis. Each CDR3 is given without its conserved first and last residue. The D gene is left open where the match is weak.

TRBJ1-1 | TRBV10-3 | 11 | NA | AIRGRGDTEAF
TRBJ2-1 | TRBV20-1 | 12 | TRBD2 | SASAGGRAREQF
TRBJ2-3 | TRBV29-1 | 12 | NA | SAFTVPSTDTQY
TRBJ2-1 | TRBV29-1 | 14 | NA | SVEPGTSSSYNEQF
TRBJ1-1 | TRBV2 | 13 | TRBD1 | ASSPDRGQGTEAF
TRBJ1-1 | TRBV6-1 | 14 | TRBD1 | ASSEGRGTANTEAF
TRBJ1-1 | TRBV7-2 | 10 | NA | ASSLGATEAF
TRBJ2-3 | TRBV5-1 | 14 | TRBD2 | ASSSSGRGFPDTQY
TRBJ2-1 | TRBV5-1 | 14 | NA | ASSLTSGAGNNEQF
TRBJ2-7 | TRBV20-1 | 9 | TRBD1 | SPRQGNEQY
TRBJ1-1 | TRBV10-2 | 12 | NA | ASSSLTQPAEAF
TRBJ2-5 | TRBV20-1 | 12 | NA | SARGWQSQETQY
TRBJ2-5 | TRBV12-3/TRBV12-4 | 11 | TRBD2 | ASRTSGVETQY
TRBJ2-1 | TRBV30 | 9 | NA | ACARENEQF
TRBJ2-3 | TRBV6-2/TRBV6-3 | 15 | TRBD2 | ASSYAPGTRSTDTQY